This T cell receptor (beta chain) was obtained from a study of cytomegalovirus exposure and HLA in healthy donors. Whole-study findings and limits: Data from an earlier analysis indicated that most TCR beta V segments were productive either about 87% or about 30% of the time.

Regarding this clone: No antigen is known for it.

This PCR relied on a set of 60 Vbeta primers and 13 Jbeta primers. The table came from immunoSEQ multiplex PCR; TCRdb's copy has only in-frame clones and leaves some out. The sample contains some 150,000 clones, around 82% of which appear only once. V lost 4 bases, J lost 0 bases, and 5 bases stayed unmatched. This CDR3 contains 15 residues. Germline CDR1 is SGHAT and CDR2 is FQNNGV. This receptor was identified in a woman in her fifties or sixties in good health and CMV-seropositive. The specimen was PBMCs. This sequence joins TRBV11-2 and TRBJ2-7; 8 bases are a match to TRBD2. CDR3 residues: CASSYGGDSSYEQYF. Here the CDR3 DNA reads TGTGCCAGCAGCTACGGGGGGGATAGCTCCTACGAGCAGTACTTC. Full variable domain (rest looked up from reference TRBV11-2 and TRBJ2-7): EAGVAQSPRYKIIEKRQSVAFWCNPISGHATLYWYQQILGQGPKLLIQFQNNGVVDDSQLPKDRFSAERLKGVDSTLKIQPAKLEDSAVYLCASSYGGDSSYEQYFGPGTRLTVT.